The 19 T cell receptor beta chains in this list originate from one sample, sequenced in a study of cytomegalovirus exposure and HLA in healthy donors. The PCR made use of 60 Vbeta and 13 Jbeta primers. Profiled with immunoSEQ multiplex PCR; TCRdb holds only in-frame clones, not every one. The repertoire holds around 91,000 clones, with around 78% as singletons. The material sequenced was PBMCs. The source is a woman aged 40 to 49 in good health and CMV-seropositive.

This clone was seen more than once but under ten times. CDR3 sequence reads: CASGGGSNPDTQYF. CDR3 nucleotides: TGTGCCAGCGGGGGCGGGAGTAACCCAGATACGCAGTATTTT. V gene TRBV6-4 combines with J gene TRBJ2-3, with D possibly matching TRBD2 (7 bases). Trimming stripped 8 bases from V and 4 bases from J, with 16 bases between. This CDR3 spans 14 amino acids. The germline V gene has CDR1 MRHNA and CDR2 SNTAGT.

The chain combines TRBV18 with TRBJ2-1; 13 bases match TRBD2. Germline lookup yields CDR1 KGHSH and CDR2 LQKENI. Trimming at V came to 3 bases and at J to 10 bases, leaving 9 bases not matched to a gene. The CDR3 runs 16 residues. The CDR3: CASSPPGTSGKGEQFF. CDR3 in DNA: TGTGCCAGCTCACCCCCCGGGACTAGCGGGAAGGGCGAGCAGTTCTTC.

This clone came up a few times. The chain recombines TRBV11-3 with TRBJ2-3; D is uncertain. Germline V lookup: CDR1 SGHNT, CDR2 YENEEA. With 2 bases removed from V and 3 bases from J, the gap between germline ends came to 6 bases. The CDR3 loop spans 13 amino acids. The chain's CDR3 is CASSLSRTDTQYF. Written as DNA, the CDR3 is TGTGCCAGCAGCTTAAGTCGGACAGATACGCAGTATTTT.

The chain employs TRBV15 and TRBJ1-1, with TRBD1 matching 8 bases. Germline loops: CDR1 LNHNV, CDR2 YYDKDF (reference sequence). The CDR3 sequence is 15 residues long. The ends lost 0 bases at V and 4 bases at J; junction bases unmatched: 4. The CDR3: CATSRERTGITEAFF. The CDR3 bases are TGTGCCACCAGCAGAGAAAGGACAGGGATCACTGAAGCTTTCTTT.

The chain uses TRBV27 and TRBJ2-2; TRBD2 agrees at 7 bases. This CDR3 is built from 15 residues. Trimming removed 5 bases from V and 4 bases from J; junction bases left unmatched: 7. The germline V gene encodes CDR1 MNHEY and CDR2 SMNVEV (reference sequence). Here the CDR3 DNA reads TGTGCCAGCAGTGGATCGGGAGGCCCCACCGGGGAGCTGTTTTTT. It specifies CASSGSGGPTGELFF.

This clone was seen just once. V is TRBV27 and J is TRBJ1-2, with 8 nucleotides matching TRBD1. CDR1 is MNHEY, CDR2 SMNVEV, per germline (reference sequence). The ends lost 5 bases at V and 5 bases at J; junction bases unmatched: 13. CDR3 size: 16 residues. The DNA for the CDR3 is TGTGCCAGCAGTATGAATGCTCGGACAGGGAATTATGGCTACACCTTC. This encodes CASSMNARTGNYGYTF.

This clone is a singleton in its sample. The chain uses TRBV7-6 and TRBJ2-3, with 10 bases aligning to TRBD2. The CDR3 totals 16 residues. Unmatched junction bases numbered 9, after V lost 5 bases and J lost 4 bases. CDR1 is SGHVS and CDR2 is FNYEAQ in the germline V gene. The CDR3 reads CASSVLAGVAPDTQYF. The DNA for the CDR3 is TGTGCCAGCAGCGTTCTAGCGGGAGTGGCTCCAGATACGCAGTATTTT.

The genes are TRBV6-5 and TRBJ2-1; 7 bases are a match to TRBD1. V was clipped by 6 bases and J by 4 bases; unmatched bases: 9. The CDR3 has 15 residues. Germline CDR1 MNHEY, CDR2 SVGAGI. Here the CDR3 reads CASSPGRGPYNEQFF. CDR3 nucleotides: TGTGCCAGCAGCCCCGGAAGGGGGCCTTACAATGAGCAGTTCTTC.

This clone has just one count. This chain joins TRBV29-1 and TRBJ2-7; 11 nucleotides line up with TRBD1. CDR1 is SQVTM and CDR2 is ANQGSEA in the germline V gene. The CDR3 has 13 residues. J lost 6 bases, V lost 7 bases, and 8 bases had no gene match. In DNA form, the CDR3 reads TGCAGCGGGGGGACCGGGACAGGGGGCGAGCAGTACTTC. This codes for CSGGTGTGGEQYF.

The genes are TRBV11-3 and TRBJ2-2; D ambiguous. This CDR3 is 12 amino acids long. Germline V CDR1 and CDR2: SGHNT, YENEEA. Trimming took 10 bases from V and 4 from J, leaving 10 bases between them. CDR3 amino acids: CANTGVTGELFF. The CDR3 coding sequence is TGTGCCAACACCGGAGTCACCGGGGAGCTGTTTTTT.

This clone occurred once. The chain has TRBV19 and TRBJ2-7, with TRBD2 identical over 7 bases. This CDR3 contains 13 residues. V shed 1 base and J 4 bases; nucleotides not matched to a gene: 1. Looked up from germline, CDR1 is LNHDA and CDR2 is SQIVND (reference sequence). The CDR3 DNA is TGTGCCAGTAGTATAGCGGGAGGTTACGAGCAGTACTTC. Translating gives CASSIAGGYEQYF.

CDR3 nucleotides: TGTGCCAGCACCCAAAGGGGTACAAAGACCCAGTACTTC. Protein product: CASTQRGTKTQYF. The chain combines TRBV6-1 with TRBJ2-5; D possibly corresponds to TRBD1 (5 bases). V lost 7 bases and J lost 6, with 15 bases in between. This CDR3 is 13 amino acids long. Germline lookup yields CDR1 MNHNS and CDR2 SASEGT.

CDR3 coding DNA: TGTGCCTGGAGTGTACTACGAGATGAGCAGTTCTTC. This gives the protein CAWSVLRDEQFF. J is TRBJ2-1 and V is TRBV30; the D is unclear. V was shortened by 0 bases and J by 8 bases, with 8 bases between the two germline ends. Germline CDR1 and CDR2: GTSNPN and SVGIG (reference sequence). The CDR3 is 12 amino acids.

The J gene is TRBJ1-5, the V gene TRBV14, with a possible D match to TRBD1 (6 bases). The CDR3 spans 14 residues. CDR1 is SGHDN and CDR2 is FVKESK in the germline V gene. V lost 4 bases to trimming and J lost 9 bases, with 16 bases between them. CDR3 amino acids: CASSRTGPHRPQHF. CDR3 sequence (DNA): TGTGCCAGCAGCCGTACAGGGCCCCATAGGCCCCAGCATTTT.

This chain connects TRBV19 to TRBJ2-5; TRBD1 is a possible D gene (5 bases). Trimming stripped 4 bases from V and 5 bases from J, with 11 bases between. The CDR3 covers 13 residues. Germline loops: CDR1 LNHDA, CDR2 SQIVND (reference sequence). The CDR3 sequence: CASSTGLWETQYF. In nucleotides, the CDR3 is TGTGCCAGTAGTACAGGGTTATGGGAGACCCAGTACTTC. The variable domain in full, with the rest retrieved from reference TRBV19 and TRBJ2-5, is DGGITQSPKYLFRKEGQNVTLSCEQNLNHDAMYWYRQDPGQGLRLIYYSQIVNDFQKGDIAEGYSVSREKKESFPLTVTSAQKNPTAFYLCASSTGLWETQYFGPGTRLLVL.

As regards this clone: Without the conserved terminal phenylalanine or tryptophan, this CDR3 likely stems from a read error. V usage is TRBV6-1 and J usage is TRBJ1-2; D possibly corresponds to TRBD1 (6 bases). The CDR3 spans 16 residues. Germline V gene data show CDR1 as MNHNS and CDR2 as SASEGT. Trimming stripped 3 bases from V and 1 base from J, with 15 bases between. CDR3 DNA sequence: TGTGCCAGCAGTGACCCCAACAGGGCGGGTAACTATGGCTACACCCTC. It specifies CASSDPNRAGNYGYTL.

The chain is built from TRBV6-6 and TRBJ2-5, with TRBD1 matching over 7 bases. CDR3 size: 14 residues. Germline lookup yields CDR1 MNHNY and CDR2 SVGAGI (reference sequence). Unmatched junction bases numbered 9, after V lost 8 bases and J lost 3 bases. The CDR3 loop reads CASGLPGGEETQYF. CDR3 nucleotides: TGTGCCAGCGGCCTCCCAGGGGGTGAAGAGACCCAGTACTTC.

This chain joins TRBV29-1 and TRBJ2-3; 9 bases fit TRBD2. The V and J ends lost 4 bases and 4 bases, in that order; junction bases with no gene match: 3. The CDR3 is made up of 13 amino acids. In germline, CDR1 is SQVTM, CDR2 ANQGSEA. DNA of the CDR3: TGCAGCGTTGTAGGGACTAGCCCAGATACGCAGTATTTT. Residues: CSVVGTSPDTQYF.

V and J are TRBV7-9 and TRBJ1-1; 11 positions agree with TRBD1. CDR3 length: 13 amino acids. Germline values: CDR1 SEHNR, CDR2 FQNEAQ (reference sequence). Germline trimming cut 3 bases from V and 11 bases from J; bases unmatched to any gene: 5. The CDR3, as DNA: TGTGCCAGCAGCTTCGGACAGGGGGCGAAGGCTTTCTTT. Its protein is CASSFGQGAKAFF.